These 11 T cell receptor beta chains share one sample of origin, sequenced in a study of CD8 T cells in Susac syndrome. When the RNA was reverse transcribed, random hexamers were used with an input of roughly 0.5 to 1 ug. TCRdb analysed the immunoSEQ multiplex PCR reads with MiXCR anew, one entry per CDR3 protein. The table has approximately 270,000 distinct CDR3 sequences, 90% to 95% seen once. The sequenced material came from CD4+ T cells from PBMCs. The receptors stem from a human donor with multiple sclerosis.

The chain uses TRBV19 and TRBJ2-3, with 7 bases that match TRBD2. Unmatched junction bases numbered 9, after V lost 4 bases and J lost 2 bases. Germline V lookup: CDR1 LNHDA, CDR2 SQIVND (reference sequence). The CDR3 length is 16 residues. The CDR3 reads CASSRGGRGSTDTQYF. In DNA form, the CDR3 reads TGTGCCAGTAGTAGGGGGGGACGGGGATCCACAGATACGCAGTATTTT.

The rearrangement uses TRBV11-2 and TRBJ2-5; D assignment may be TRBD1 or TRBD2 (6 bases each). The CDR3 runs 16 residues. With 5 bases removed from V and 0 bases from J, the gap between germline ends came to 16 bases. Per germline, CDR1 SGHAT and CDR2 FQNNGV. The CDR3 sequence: CASSPLGGGNQETQYF. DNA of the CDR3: TGTGCCAGCAGCCCTCTCGGGGGCGGGAACCAAGAGACCCAGTACTTC.

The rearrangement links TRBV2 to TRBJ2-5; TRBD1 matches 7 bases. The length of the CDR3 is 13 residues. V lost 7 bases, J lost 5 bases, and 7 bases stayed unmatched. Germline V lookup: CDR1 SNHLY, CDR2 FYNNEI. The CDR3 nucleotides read TGTGCCAGCACTTGGACAGGACAGGAGACCCAGTACTTC. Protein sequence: CASTWTGQETQYF. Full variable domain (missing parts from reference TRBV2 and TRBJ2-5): EPEVTQTPSHQVTQMGQEVILRCVPISNHLYFYWYRQILGQKVEFLVSFYNNEISEKSEIFDDQFSVERPDGSNFTLKIRSTKLEDSAMYFCASTWTGQETQYFGPGTRLLVL.

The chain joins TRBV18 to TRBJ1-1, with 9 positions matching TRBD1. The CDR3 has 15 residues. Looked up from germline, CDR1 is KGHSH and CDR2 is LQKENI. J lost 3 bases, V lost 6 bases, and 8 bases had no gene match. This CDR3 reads CASSLQGALYTEAFF. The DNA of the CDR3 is TGTGCCAGCTCTCTACAGGGGGCCCTATACACTGAAGCTTTCTTT.

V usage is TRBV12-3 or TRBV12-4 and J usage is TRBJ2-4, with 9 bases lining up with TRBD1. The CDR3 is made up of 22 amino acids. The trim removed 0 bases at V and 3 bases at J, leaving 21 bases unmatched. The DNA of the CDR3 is TGTGCCAGCAGTTTAGCTCACAGGGGGCTGAAGAACCCCGGGGTGTTCAAAAACATTCAGTACTTC. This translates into CASSLAHRGLKNPGVFKNIQYF.

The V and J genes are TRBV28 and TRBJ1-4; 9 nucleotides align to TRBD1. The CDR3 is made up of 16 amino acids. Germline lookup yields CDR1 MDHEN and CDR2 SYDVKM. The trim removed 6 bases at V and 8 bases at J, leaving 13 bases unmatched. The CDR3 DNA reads TGTGCCAGCAGCTCAAACACAGGGACAGGGACCGAAAAACTGTTTTTT. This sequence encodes CASSSNTGTGTEKLFF.

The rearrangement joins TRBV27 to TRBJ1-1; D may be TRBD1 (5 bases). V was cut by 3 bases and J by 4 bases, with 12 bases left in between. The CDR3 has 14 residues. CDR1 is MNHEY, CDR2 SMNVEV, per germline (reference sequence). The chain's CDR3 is CASSFGGASTEAFF. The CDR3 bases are TGTGCCAGCAGTTTCGGGGGAGCATCCACTGAAGCTTTCTTT.

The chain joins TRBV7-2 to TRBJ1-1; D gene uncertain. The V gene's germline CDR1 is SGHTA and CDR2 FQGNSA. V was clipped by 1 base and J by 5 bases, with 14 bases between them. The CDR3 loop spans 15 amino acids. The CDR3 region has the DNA TGTGCCAGCAGCTTAGGTCTCGGCAGACGGACTGAAGCTTTCTTT. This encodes CASSLGLGRRTEAFF.

The CDR3 DNA follows: TGTGCCAGCTCAAGACAGGGAGGGAACGAGCAGTTCTTC. Translation gives CASSRQGGNEQFF. The genes are TRBV18 and TRBJ2-1; D possibly uses TRBD1 or TRBD2 (7 bases each). The V gene lost 5 bases and the J gene lost 10 bases, with 15 bases spanning the gap. The CDR3 runs to 13 residues. The germline V gene has CDR1 KGHSH and CDR2 LQKENI.

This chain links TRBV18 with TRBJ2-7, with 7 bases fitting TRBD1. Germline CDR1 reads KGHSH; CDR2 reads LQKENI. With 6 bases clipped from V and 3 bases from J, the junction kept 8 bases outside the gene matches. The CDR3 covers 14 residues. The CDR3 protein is CASSLPTGDYEQYF. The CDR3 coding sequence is TGTGCCAGCTCTCTACCCACAGGGGACTACGAGCAGTACTTC.

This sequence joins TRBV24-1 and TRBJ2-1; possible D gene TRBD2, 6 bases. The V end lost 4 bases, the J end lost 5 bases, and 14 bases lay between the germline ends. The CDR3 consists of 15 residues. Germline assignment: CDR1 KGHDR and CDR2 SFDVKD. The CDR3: CATSEAMSGHNEQFF. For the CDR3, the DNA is TGTGCCACCAGTGAGGCCATGAGCGGGCACAATGAGCAGTTCTTC.